The rows below give T cell receptor beta chains drawn from one sample of a study of cytomegalovirus exposure and HLA in healthy donors. Clones were read by immunoSEQ multiplex PCR, and TCRdb kept only the in-frame ones, dropping some. There are some 160,000 clones in the sample; 76% occur only once, and 1.5% to 2% lies in the top ten. Input material: PBMCs. These receptor sequences come from a woman in her thirties or forties in good health and CMV-seronegative. Both conserved end residues are part of each CDR3. A D gene is named only where the DNA matches it firmly. Clone size is given for some rows only: seen once, a few or many times, or a class if the clone is expanded.

J | size | length | D | V | DNA | CDR3
TRBJ1-5 | . | 17 | . | TRBV28 | TGTGCCAGCAGTTTTTGGGTGTCGCAGGAGGGCAATCAGCCCCAGCATTTT | CASSFWVSQEGNQPQHF
TRBJ1-1 | few | 11 | . | TRBV19 | TGTGCCAGTAGTCGTGGAGGTGAAGCTTTCTTT | CASSRGGEAFF
TRBJ2-7 | few | 15 | . | TRBV2 | TGTGCCAGCAGCGTCGACACATACAAGGTCTACGAGCAGTACTTC | CASSVDTYKVYEQYF
TRBJ1-2 | many | 17 | TRBD1 | TRBV27 | TGTGCCAGCAGTTTATCGGCGGCAGGGGGTGGGTACTATGGCTACACCTTC | CASSLSAAGGGYYGYTF
TRBJ2-7 | few | 14 | . | TRBV27 | TGTGCCAGCAGTATAAGTGTTAGCGGCTACGAGCAGTACTTC | CASSISVSGYEQYF
TRBJ1-5 | few | 16 | . | TRBV19 | TGTGCCACCCAATCAATGTGGAGGGGAAGCAATCAGCCCCAGCATTTT | CATQSMWRGSNQPQHF
TRBJ1-1 | . | 16 | . | TRBV19 | TGTGCCAGTAGTAAGAACCGGGTCCCGGCGAACACTGAAGCTTTCTTT | CASSKNRVPANTEAFF
TRBJ2-6 | . | 14 | . | TRBV19 | TGTGCCAGTATAGAGGGCGGTGGGGCCAACGTCCTGACTTTC | CASIEGGGANVLTF
TRBJ2-7 | . | 17 | . | TRBV19 | TGTGCCAGTAGTATAGGGCCCGGGGATCGGTTCCGCTACGAGCAGTACTTC | CASSIGPGDRFRYEQYF
TRBJ2-1 | . | 13 | . | TRBV18 | TGTGCCAGCTCCGACACCCTCTACAATGAGCAGTTCTTC | CASSDTLYNEQFF
TRBJ1-4 | . | 16 | . | TRBV30 | TGTGCCTGGAGGATGACGGGGGGGTCCACTAATGAAAAACTGTTTTTT | CAWRMTGGSTNEKLFF
TRBJ2-7 | . | 11 | . | TRBV20-1 | TGCAGTGCGGAATCAGGGGACGAGCAGTACTTC | CSAESGDEQYF
TRBJ1-5 | . | 13 | . | TRBV2 | TGTGCCAGCAGTGACCGCGGCAATCAGCCCCAGCATTTT | CASSDRGNQPQHF
TRBJ1-1 | few | 13 | . | TRBV7-9 | TGTGCCAGCAGCTTACGAGGGAACACTGAAGCTTTCTTT | CASSLRGNTEAFF
TRBJ2-5 | . | 13 | . | TRBV10-1 | TGCGCCAGCAGTCTGGGGCCCCAAGAGACCCAGTACTTC | CASSLGPQETQYF
TRBJ2-3 | . | 12 | . | TRBV29-1 | TGCAGCGTTGGAGACGGTCCAGATACGCAGTATTTT | CSVGDGPDTQYF
TRBJ2-5 | . | 21 | TRBD2 | TRBV5-1 | TGCGCCAGCAGCTCCCCCGCGACTAGCGGGAGTTGGGGGCCACGTCAAGAGACCCAGTACTTC | CASSSPATSGSWGPRQETQYF
TRBJ1-6 | . | 16 | TRBD1 | TRBV7-2 | TGTGCCAGCAGCCCTGGACAGGTTTTTTATAATTCACCCCTCCACTTT | CASSPGQVFYNSPLHF
TRBJ2-1 | few | 16 | . | TRBV7-9 | TGTTCCAGCAGCCATTTCGGAAGGGACTCCACCAATGAGCAGTTCTTC | CSSSHFGRDSTNEQFF
TRBJ1-2 | . | 15 | TRBD1 | TRBV5-1 | TGCGCCAGCAGCGCGACAGGGAACGACAATTATGGCTACACCTTC | CASSATGNDNYGYTF